Following are 20 T cell receptor beta chains from one sample sequenced in a study of cytomegalovirus exposure and HLA in healthy donors. 60 Vbeta and 13 Jbeta primers were used in PCR. Clones were read by immunoSEQ multiplex PCR, and TCRdb kept only the in-frame ones, dropping some. The sample shows 100,000 to 150,000 clones, 70% to 80% of them seen only once. The sequencing sample was made of PBMCs. The source is a female donor in good health and CMV-seropositive.

The rearrangement links TRBV6-1 to TRBJ1-6; D is unclear. The CDR3 is made up of 15 amino acids. Germline CDR1 reads MNHNS; CDR2 reads SASEGT. V was clipped by 7 bases and J by 7 bases, with 17 bases between them. As DNA, the CDR3 is TGTGCCAGCATATTAGCGGGGTGGGGAAATTCACCCCTCCACTTT. Its translation: CASILAGWGNSPLHF.

The genes are TRBV7-3 and TRBJ2-2; 9 bases are shared with TRBD2. Per germline, CDR1 SGHTA and CDR2 FQGTGA. The V and J ends lost 5 bases and 1 base, in that order; junction bases with no gene match: 11. This CDR3 contains 18 residues. The CDR3 loop is CASSNQATSGLNTGELFF. CDR3 DNA: TGTGCCAGCAGCAATCAGGCTACTAGCGGGTTGAACACCGGGGAGCTGTTTTTT. The whole variable domain, filled in from reference TRBV7-3 and TRBJ2-2, reads GAGVSQTPSNKVTEKGKYVELRCDPISGHTALYWYRQSLGQGPEFLIYFQGTGAADDSGLPNDRFFAVRPEGSVSTLKIQRTERGDSAVYLCASSNQATSGLNTGELFFGEGSRLTVL.

The rearrangement links TRBV28 to TRBJ1-6, with 8 bases identical to TRBD1. After removal of 5 bases from V and 5 bases from J, the junction contained 5 bases not matched to a gene. There are 15 residues in the CDR3. The germline CDR1 and CDR2 sequences are MDHEN and SYDVKM. The CDR3 nucleotides are TGTGCCAGCAGTCCGGACAGGGCAGATAATTCACCCCTCCACTTT. Translating gives CASSPDRADNSPLHF. The complete variable domain, with remaining parts taken from reference TRBV28 and TRBJ1-6, reads DVKVTQSSRYLVKRTGEKVFLECVQDMDHENMFWYRQDPGLGLRLIYFSYDVKMKEKGDIPEGYSVSREKKERFSLILESASTNQTSMYLCASSPDRADNSPLHFGNGTRLTVT.

This sequence joins TRBV7-9 and TRBJ2-1; maybe TRBD2 (6 bases). The germline V gene encodes CDR1 SEHNR and CDR2 FQNEAQ (reference sequence). The CDR3 spans 14 residues. The V end was cut by 5 bases, the J end by 8 bases, with 16 bases between. The DNA of the CDR3 is TGTGCCAGCAGCCCCCGGGACTTTTCGGATGAGCAGTTCTTC. It is translated as CASSPRDFSDEQFF.

This clone was detected a few times. V is TRBV9 and J is TRBJ2-2; 7 bases agree with TRBD1. CDR3 size: 15 residues. With V trimmed by 1 base and J by 7 bases, 7 bases remained unmatched. Germline V gene sequence: CDR1 SGDLS, CDR2 YYNGEE. The CDR3 here is CASSVSYRGHGELFF. The CDR3 DNA sequence: TGTGCCAGCAGCGTATCCTACAGGGGCCACGGGGAGCTGTTTTTT. Full variable domain (remainder filled in from reference TRBV9 and TRBJ2-2): DSGVTQTPKHLITATGQRVTLRCSPRSGDLSVYWYQQSLDQGLQFLIQYYNGEERAKGNILERFSAQQFPDLHSELNLSSLELGDSALYFCASSVSYRGHGELFFGEGSRLTVL.

The V and J genes are TRBV29-1 and TRBJ1-4; the D is unclear. Trimming pared 0 bases from V and 4 bases from J, leaving 9 bases between. CDR1 SQVTM and CDR2 ANQGSEA come from the germline V gene. CDR3 length: 14 residues. The CDR3 loop reads CSVEDRYGNEKLFF. The CDR3 nucleotides are TGCAGCGTTGAAGATCGGTACGGTAATGAAAAACTGTTTTTT.

This clone was seen just once. V is TRBV6-1 and J is TRBJ1-2; TRBD1 aligns across 9 bases. CDR3 size: 15 residues. Germline CDR1 and CDR2: MNHNS and SASEGT. V lost 6 bases, J lost 3 bases, and 8 bases stayed unmatched. The CDR3 sequence is CASSPHTGGDYGYTF. The CDR3 nucleotides read TGTGCCAGCAGCCCACATACAGGGGGCGACTATGGCTACACCTTC.

The chain uses TRBV30 and TRBJ2-7; 9 nucleotides match TRBD1. CDR3 length equals 14 residues. The J segment lost 7 bases and the V segment lost 4 bases, leaving 11 bases of the junction unmatched. In germline, CDR1 is GTSNPN, CDR2 SVGIG (reference sequence). The CDR3 protein is CAWTGTGLQVEQYF. CDR3 in DNA: TGTGCCTGGACCGGGACAGGGCTCCAAGTTGAGCAGTACTTC.

This clone was seen more than once but under ten times. The chain's CDR3 is CASSPRGGSTYEQYF. The CDR3 nucleotides are TGTGCCAGCAGCCCGCGGGGAGGATCTACCTACGAGCAGTACTTC. The chain employs TRBV7-2 and TRBJ2-7; D possibly corresponds to TRBD2 (6 bases). Trimming took 5 bases from V and 2 from J, leaving 16 bases between them. Germline lookup yields CDR1 SGHTA and CDR2 FQGNSA. The CDR3 sequence is 15 residues long.

The chain is built from TRBV19 and TRBJ1-3; D is unresolved. Trimming took 11 bases from V and 0 from J, leaving 11 bases between them. In germline, CDR1 is LNHDA, CDR2 SQIVND (reference sequence). CDR3 length equals 13 residues. CDR3 sequence: CASTITSGNTIYF. The CDR3 DNA reads as TGTGCCTCCACTATTACCTCTGGAAACACCATATATTTT.

Only one count was recorded for this clone. J is TRBJ1-4 and V is TRBV7-8; perhaps TRBD1 as D (5 bases). The germline V and J ends were trimmed by 3 bases and 0 bases, with 8 bases remaining between them. Looked up from germline, CDR1 is SGHVS and CDR2 is FQNEAQ. CDR3 length: 15 residues. CDR3 sequence (DNA): TGTGCCAGCAGCTTCACGACAGCAACTAATGAAAAACTGTTTTTT. This codes for CASSFTTATNEKLFF. The whole variable domain, remainder taken from reference TRBV7-8 and TRBJ1-4, is GAGVSQSPRYKVAKRGQDVALRCDPISGHVSLFWYQQALGQGPEFLTYFQNEAQLDKSGLPSDRFFAERPEGSVSTLKIQRTQQEDSAVYLCASSFTTATNEKLFFGSGTQLSVL.

The chain carries TRBV11-2 and TRBJ2-1; 7 bases agree with TRBD1. CDR3 length: 15 amino acids. Germline loops: CDR1 SGHAT, CDR2 FQNNGV. V gave up 5 bases and J gave up 4 bases; unmatched junction bases: 8. The CDR3 sequence: CASSPGQGDYNEQFF. CDR3 in DNA: TGTGCCAGCAGCCCCGGGCAGGGGGATTACAATGAGCAGTTCTTC.

The rearrangement uses TRBV4-1 and TRBJ2-3; D may be TRBD2 (5 bases). Germline V CDR1 and CDR2: MGHRA, YSYEKL. V was shortened by 0 bases and J by 0 bases, with 7 bases between the two germline ends. The CDR3 length is 15 residues. The DNA of the CDR3 is TGCGCCAGCAGCCAAGATCCGGGGAGCACAGATACGCAGTATTTT. Translated: CASSQDPGSTDTQYF.

The CDR3 coding sequence is TGTGCCAGCAGCCGCACGGGGGGGGCCGTTGACTATGGCTACACCTTC. Its protein is CASSRTGGAVDYGYTF. The chain combines TRBV7-6 with TRBJ1-2; a possible D gene is TRBD1 (6 bases). CDR1 and CDR2 from the germline V gene are SGHVS and FNYEAQ. The CDR3 extends over 16 amino acids. Between the trimmed V and J ends, which lost 5 bases and 3 bases, there was a span of 19 bases.

The chain links TRBV7-2 to TRBJ2-7; D call uncertain. This CDR3 spans 18 amino acids. Trimming shortened V by 1 base and J by 0 bases, and 19 bases separated the two germline ends. CDR1 and CDR2 (germline): SGHTA, FQGNSA. This CDR3 is CASSLVFFWRSSSYEQYF. As DNA, the CDR3 is TGTGCCAGCAGCTTAGTATTTTTTTGGAGATCGAGCTCCTACGAGCAGTACTTC.

The rearrangement uses TRBV5-5 and TRBJ1-6; D is perhaps TRBD1 (6 bases). Trimming took 2 bases from V and 5 from J, leaving 8 bases between them. Germline values: CDR1 SGHKS, CDR2 YYEKEE (reference sequence). This CDR3 is built from 14 residues. The CDR3 loop reads CASSFSGDNSPLHF. Here the CDR3 DNA reads TGTGCCAGCAGCTTTTCAGGGGATAATTCACCCCTCCACTTT. Drawing the rest from reference TRBV5-5 and TRBJ1-6, the complete variable domain is DAGVTQSPTHLIKTRGQQVTLRCSPISGHKSVSWYQQVLGQGPQFIFQYYEKEERGRGNFPDRFSARQFPNYSSELNVNALLLGDSALYLCASSFSGDNSPLHFGNGTRLTVT.

V is TRBV2 and J is TRBJ1-4; 7 bases align to TRBD1. There are 13 residues in the CDR3. With V trimmed by 7 bases and J by 3 bases, 2 bases remained unmatched. Germline V gives CDR1 SNHLY, CDR2 FYNNEI. CDR3 DNA sequence: TGTGCCAGCATTGACAGGGCTAATGAAAAACTGTTTTTT. Encoded protein: CASIDRANEKLFF.

This clone came up many times. The chain joins TRBV6-4 to TRBJ2-1; D might be TRBD1 (5 bases). Looked up from germline, CDR1 is MRHNA and CDR2 is SNTAGT. This CDR3 has 15 amino acids. V dropped 3 bases and J dropped 8 bases, with 17 bases sitting between them. In DNA, the CDR3 is TGTGCCAGCAGTGAAAACCAAGGGGATAACGATGAGCAGTTCTTC. This sequence encodes CASSENQGDNDEQFF.

The CDR3 sequence is CASSLRGGAGTDTQYF. In DNA, the CDR3 is TGTGCCAGCAGTTTAAGGGGGGGGGCCGGCACAGATACGCAGTATTTT. The chain links TRBV28 to TRBJ2-3, with TRBD2 as a possible D gene (7 bases). This CDR3 is built from 16 residues. V was trimmed by 2 bases and J by 1 base, leaving 13 bases between them. From germline, CDR1 is MDHEN and CDR2 SYDVKM.

This chain connects TRBV6-1 to TRBJ2-1; 8 nucleotides agree with TRBD2. Germline CDR1 and CDR2: MNHNS and SASEGT. The CDR3 has 18 amino acids. Unmatched junction bases numbered 16, after V lost 1 base and J lost 8 bases. CDR3 amino acids: CASSEGSLAGGIIDEQFF. DNA for the CDR3: TGTGCCAGCAGTGAAGGTAGTTTGGCGGGAGGTATTATCGATGAGCAGTTCTTC.